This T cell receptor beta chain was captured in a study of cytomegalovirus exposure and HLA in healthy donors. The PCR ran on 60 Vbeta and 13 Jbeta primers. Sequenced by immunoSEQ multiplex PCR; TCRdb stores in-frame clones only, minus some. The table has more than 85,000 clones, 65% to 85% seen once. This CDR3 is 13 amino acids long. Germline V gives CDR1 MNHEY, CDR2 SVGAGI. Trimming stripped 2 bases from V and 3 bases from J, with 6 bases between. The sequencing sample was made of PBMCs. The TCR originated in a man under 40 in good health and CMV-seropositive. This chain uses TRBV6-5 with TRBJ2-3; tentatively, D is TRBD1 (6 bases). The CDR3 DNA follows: TGTGCCAGCAGTTACGACAGGACAGATACGCAGTATTTT. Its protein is CASSYDRTDTQYF.